This TCR beta chain stems from a study of blood T cell repertoires in COVID-19. The data were produced by immunoSEQ multiplex PCR, yet TCRdb's version contains in-frame clones alone and is incomplete. The top ten hold 2.5% to 4% of the sample, which has tens of thousands of clones, approximately 88% seen once. This CDR3 spans 13 amino acids. Trimming cost V 10 bases and J 8 bases; bases outside gene matches: 9. The germline V gene encodes CDR1 MNHEY and CDR2 SVGAGI. Sequenced input: peripheral blood. This chain joins TRBV6-5 and TRBJ2-1, with TRBD1 identical over 9 bases. This sequence was found in a man aged 35 to 55 with acute or convalescent COVID-19. CDR3 DNA: TGTGCCACCCCGGGACAGGGTGCCCATGAGCAGTTCTTC. It encodes CATPGQGAHEQFF.